The clone carrying this T cell receptor (beta chain) was seen a few times. Primed by a sample-barcoded 5' primer and a J-beta primer mix, a second PCR proceeded for 7 to 11 cycles. From the 5' RACE reads, TCRdb called clonotypes with MiXCR, one entry per CDR3 protein. The data hold some 1,500,000 distinct CDR3 sequences, with roughly two fifths observed a single time. The data originate from a study of blood T cells in healthy people across ages. With V trimmed by 4 bases and J by 8 bases, 7 bases remained unmatched. This CDR3 comprises 13 residues. The germline V gene has CDR1 SQVTM and CDR2 ANQGSEA.

This clonotype was obtained from a young woman in good health. The chain couples TRBV29-1 to TRBJ1-2, with 10 bases that match TRBD1. Sample: blood. The chain's CDR3 is CSVGDRGRVGYTF. CDR3 coding DNA: TGCAGCGTTGGTGACAGGGGGCGAGTAGGCTACACCTTC.